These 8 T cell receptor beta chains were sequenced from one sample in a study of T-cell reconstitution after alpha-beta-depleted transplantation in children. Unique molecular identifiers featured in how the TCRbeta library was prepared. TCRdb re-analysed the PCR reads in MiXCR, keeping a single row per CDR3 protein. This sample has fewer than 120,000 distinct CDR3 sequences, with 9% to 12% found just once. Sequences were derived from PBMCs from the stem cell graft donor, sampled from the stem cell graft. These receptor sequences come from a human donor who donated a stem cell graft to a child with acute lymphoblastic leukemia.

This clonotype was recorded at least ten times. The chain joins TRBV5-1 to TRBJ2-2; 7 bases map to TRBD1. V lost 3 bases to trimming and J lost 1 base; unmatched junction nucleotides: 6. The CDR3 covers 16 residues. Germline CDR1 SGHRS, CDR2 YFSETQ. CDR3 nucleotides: TGCGCCAGCAGCTCAACAGGGGCGTTGAACACCGGGGAGCTGTTTTTT. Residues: CASSSTGALNTGELFF.

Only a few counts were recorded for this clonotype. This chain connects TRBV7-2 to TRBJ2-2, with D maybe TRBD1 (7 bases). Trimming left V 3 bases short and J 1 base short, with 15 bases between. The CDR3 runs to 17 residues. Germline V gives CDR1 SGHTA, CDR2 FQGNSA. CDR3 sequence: CASSFRRGQRNTGELFF. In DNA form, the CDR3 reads TGTGCCAGCAGCTTCCGGCGGGGACAGCGGAACACCGGGGAGCTGTTTTTT.

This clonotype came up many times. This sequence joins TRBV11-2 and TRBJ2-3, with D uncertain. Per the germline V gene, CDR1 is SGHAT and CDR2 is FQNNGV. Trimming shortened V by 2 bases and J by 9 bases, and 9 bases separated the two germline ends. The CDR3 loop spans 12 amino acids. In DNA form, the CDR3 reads TGTGCCAGCAGCTTATATCAGAACACGCAGTATTTT. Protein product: CASSLYQNTQYF.

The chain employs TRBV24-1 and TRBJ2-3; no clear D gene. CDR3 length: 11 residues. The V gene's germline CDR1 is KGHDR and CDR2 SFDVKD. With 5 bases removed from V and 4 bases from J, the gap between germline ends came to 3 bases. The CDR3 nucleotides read TGTGCCACCAGTGGGCCAGATACGCAGTATTTT. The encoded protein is CATSGPDTQYF.

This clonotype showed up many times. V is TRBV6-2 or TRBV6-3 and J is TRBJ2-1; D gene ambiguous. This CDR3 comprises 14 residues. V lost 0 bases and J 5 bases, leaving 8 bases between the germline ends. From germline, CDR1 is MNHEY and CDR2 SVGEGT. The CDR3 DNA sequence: TGTGCCAGCAGTTACTCGAACCAGGACAATGAGCAGTTCTTC. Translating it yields CASSYSNQDNEQFF.

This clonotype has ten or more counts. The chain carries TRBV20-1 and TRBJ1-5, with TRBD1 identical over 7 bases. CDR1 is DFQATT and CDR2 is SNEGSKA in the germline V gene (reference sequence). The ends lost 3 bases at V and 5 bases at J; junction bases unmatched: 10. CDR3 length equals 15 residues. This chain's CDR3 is CSASKTGFVDQPQHF. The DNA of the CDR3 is TGCAGTGCTAGTAAGACAGGGTTCGTCGATCAGCCCCAGCATTTT.

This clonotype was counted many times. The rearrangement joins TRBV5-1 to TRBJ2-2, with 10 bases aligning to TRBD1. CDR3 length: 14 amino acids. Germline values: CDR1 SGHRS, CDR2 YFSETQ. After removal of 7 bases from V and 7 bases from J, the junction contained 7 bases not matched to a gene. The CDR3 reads CASGGQGDGGELFF. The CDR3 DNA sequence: TGCGCCAGCGGAGGACAGGGGGATGGCGGGGAGCTGTTTTTT.

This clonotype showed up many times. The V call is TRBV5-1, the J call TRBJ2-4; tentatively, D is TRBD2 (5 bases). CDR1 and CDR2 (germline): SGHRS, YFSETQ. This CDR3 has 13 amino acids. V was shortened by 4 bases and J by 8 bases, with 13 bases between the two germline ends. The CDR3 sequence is CASSPTGKDIQYF. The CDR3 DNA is TGCGCCAGCAGCCCGACCGGGAAGGACATTCAGTACTTC.